The rows below give T cell receptor beta chains drawn from one sample of a study of blood T cell repertoires in COVID-19. The protocol was immunoSEQ multiplex PCR, while the TCRdb copy is restricted to in-frame clones and leaves out a portion. Of approximately 200,000 clones in the sample, around 82% were seen once. The sample taken for sequencing was PBMCs or T cells enriched from blood (not recorded which). These receptors came from a man aged 35 to 55 who had recovered from COVID-19. Both conserved end residues are part of each CDR3. D genes are given only for firm matches. Size is omitted from some rows. Given values are once, few, many or a class for expanded clones.

j_call v_call clone_size d_call cdr3_nt cdr3_aa
TRBJ1-6 TRBV6-2/TRBV6-3 - - TGTGCCAGCAGTTCCGGGAGGTTAAGCTCCTATAATTCACCCCTCCACTTT CASSSGRLSSYNSPLHF
TRBJ2-1 TRBV9 - TRBD2 TGTGCCAGCAGCGTTGGGACTAGCGGTTACAATGAGCAGTTCTTC CASSVGTSGYNEQFF
TRBJ2-1 TRBV15 - - TGTGCCACCAGCAGAAACAGGGACAATGAGCAGTTCTTC CATSRNRDNEQFF
TRBJ2-3 TRBV5-1 few - TGCGCCAGCAGCGGAGACAGGAGCACAGATACGCAGTATTTT CASSGDRSTDTQYF
TRBJ1-2 TRBV5-8 - - TGTGCCAGCTCGTTAACTAACTATGGCTACACCTTC CASSLTNYGYTF
TRBJ1-2 TRBV5-1 - TRBD1 TGCGCCAGCAGCTTGTTGGGACAGGGCTATGGCTACACCTTC CASSLLGQGYGYTF
TRBJ1-6 TRBV2 - - TGTGCCAGCAGGCAGGGAAACAGTAATTCACCCCTCCACTTT CASRQGNSNSPLHF
TRBJ2-1 TRBV4-1 - - TGCGCCAGCAGCCAAGATTTGGGGGACTTGTCCTACAATGAGCAGTTCTTC CASSQDLGDLSYNEQFF
TRBJ2-3 TRBV2 - - TGTGCCAGCAGTGAGGGGGGGCCCACAGATACGCAGTATTTT CASSEGGPTDTQYF
TRBJ2-1 TRBV27 many TRBD2 TGTGCCAGCAGTCCCTCTCGGACTAGCAGCTACAATGAGCAGTTCTTC CASSPSRTSSYNEQFF
TRBJ2-1 TRBV7-8 once - TGTGCCAGCAGCTCCTCCGAGCTAGCCGATGAGCAGTTCTTC CASSSSELADEQFF
TRBJ1-2 TRBV10-1 - - TGCGCCAGCAGTGAATCGGGATTTAACTATGGCTACACCTTC CASSESGFNYGYTF
TRBJ1-1 TRBV5-4 - TRBD1 TGTGCCAGCAGTCAGGGGGCGGGCACTGAAGCTTTCTTT CASSQGAGTEAFF
TRBJ1-2 TRBV6-1 - TRBD1 TGTGCCAGCAGTGGAGTTCCCGGACAGGGAGGTTATGGCTACACCTTC CASSGVPGQGGYGYTF
TRBJ2-6 TRBV28 - TRBD1 TGTGCCAGCAGCAGGGGGTCTGGGGCCAACGTCCTGACTTTC CASSRGSGANVLTF
TRBJ1-2 TRBV19 - TRBD1 TGTGCCAGTAGTATGGGACAGGGCTATGGCTACACCTTC CASSMGQGYGYTF
TRBJ1-4 TRBV4-2 - TRBD1 TGTGCCAGCAGCCCCCGACAGGGCGGTGGTGAAAAACTGTTTTTT CASSPRQGGGEKLFF
TRBJ2-6 TRBV7-9 - - TGTGCCAGCAGCTTATGGCTTTCTGGGGCCAACGTCCTGACTTTC CASSLWLSGANVLTF
TRBJ1-1 TRBV28 - - TGTGCCAGCAGTTATACATCTGAAGCTTTCTTT CASSYTSEAFF
TRBJ2-1 TRBV6-1 - - TGTGCCAGCAGGACAGGACTAGGGTACAATGAGCAGTTCTTC CASRTGLGYNEQFF
TRBJ1-6 TRBV5-4 - - TGTGCCAGCAGCTTGGCCGGGACATATAATTTTTCACCCCTCCACTTT CASSLAGTYNFSPLHF